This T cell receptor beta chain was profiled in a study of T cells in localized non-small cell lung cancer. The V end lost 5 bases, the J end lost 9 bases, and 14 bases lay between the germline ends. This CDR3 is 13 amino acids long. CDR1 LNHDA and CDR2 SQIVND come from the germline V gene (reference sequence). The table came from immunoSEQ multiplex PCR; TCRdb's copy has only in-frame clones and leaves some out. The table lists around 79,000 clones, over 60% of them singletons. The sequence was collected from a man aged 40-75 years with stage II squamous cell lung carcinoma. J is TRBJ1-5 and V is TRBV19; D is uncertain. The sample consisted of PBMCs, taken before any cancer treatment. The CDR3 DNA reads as TGTGCCAGTAGTGCCACGGCGGAGGGGCCCCAGCATTTT. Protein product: CASSATAEGPQHF.